Listed here is a single T cell receptor beta chain. TCRdb fed the RT-PCR reads into MiXCR, producing one record per CDR3 protein. The sample carries 280,000 or so distinct CDR3 sequences, less than 25% recorded once. This record comes from a study of response to subunit inactivated influenza vaccine. Germline CDR1 and CDR2: SGHAT and FQNNGV. Trimming took off 2 bases at V and 10 bases at J, with 15 bases between the two ends. The CDR3 consists of 15 residues. The sequence derives from a man in his fifties or sixties who received an inactivated influenza vaccine. The source was PBMCs from blood, collected about 20 months after vaccination. The chain uses TRBV11-2 and TRBJ1-6, with D unclear. The CDR3 DNA reads as TGTGCCAGCAGCTTAAATAGCGGGGTTGGATCACCCCTCCACTTT. This codes for CASSLNSGVGSPLHF.